These T cell receptor beta chains were read from a single sample in a study of monozygotic twins with inflammatory bowel disease. From the 5' RACE reads, TCRdb lists one entry per CDR3 protein and no DNA. Its table lists 200,000 to 250,000 distinct CDR3 sequences. The specimen was blood. These receptors originate from a human donor with ulcerative colitis or Crohn's disease, or a healthy co-twin of an affected twin (not recorded which). Each CDR3 is given with its conserved first and last residue.

TRBV5-1	TRBJ1-1	CASSLGRGRAEAFF
TRBV28	TRBJ2-1	CASSPLSYNEQFF
TRBV4-1	TRBJ1-1	CASNDRGVISTEAFF
TRBV12-5	TRBJ2-1	CATSGQGSNEQFF
TRBV29-1	TRBJ1-1	CSAHRNKNTEAFF
TRBV7-6	TRBJ2-1	CASSLLGQANEQFF
TRBV5-1	TRBJ1-1	CASSLDSGYNTEAFF
TRBV6-1	TRBJ2-7	CASSRTGPSSYEQYF
TRBV20-1	TRBJ2-1	CSASPGLAGINEQFF
TRBV7-9	TRBJ2-1	CASSLLETNEQFF
TRBV7-2	TRBJ2-1	CASRSGTQSDLWFF
TRBV2	TRBJ1-1	CASRASMNTEAFF
TRBV5-1	TRBJ2-2	CASRRDITGELFF
TRBV19	TRBJ1-2	CASSGPSGAIFYGYTF
TRBV9	TRBJ2-5	CASSASGLSAETQYF
TRBV20-1	TRBJ2-2	CSARPDRAGTGELFF
TRBV3-1	TRBJ2-3	CASSQGWGTRSDTQYF
TRBV18	TRBJ1-1	CASSREGNTEAFF
TRBV30	TRBJ2-3	CAWKPGQGASDTQYF
TRBV19	TRBJ2-7	CASSIQIGSYEQYF
TRBV5-1	TRBJ1-4	CASSPRQGIEEKLFF
TRBV7-9	TRBJ2-1	CASSHWFGTQGNEQFF
TRBV10-3	TRBJ2-3	CAISDSRDTDTQYF
TRBV4-1	TRBJ1-6	CASSHPGDSPLHF
TRBV6-2/TRBV6-3	TRBJ1-1	CASSPPGQGWTEAFF
TRBV9	TRBJ2-5	CASSHGQGEGETQYF
TRBV2	TRBJ2-3	CASRTGGLGDTQYF
TRBV2	TRBJ2-7	CASSFSMSGGGEQYF